The 15 T cell receptor beta chains in this list originate from one sample, sequenced in a study of spatial heterogeneity in lung cancer. One entry per CDR3 protein, called by TCRdb with MiXCR from the 5' RACE reads. The sample has tens of thousands of distinct CDR3 sequences, 7.5% seen once; the top ten hold 25% to 35%. Regarding time point: sample taken at primary tumor resection. Sequencing covered unsorted whole RNA taken from tumor, nontumor lung or frozen PBMC. The source material was PBMCs, sampled at surgery. Receptor source: a male donor with early-stage non-small cell lung cancer.

This clonotype was observed a few times. The chain joins TRBV7-9 to TRBJ2-7; possible D gene TRBD2, 5 bases. Looked up from germline, CDR1 is SEHNR and CDR2 is FQNEAQ (reference sequence). This CDR3 has 13 amino acids. V dropped 3 bases and J dropped 3 bases, with 9 bases sitting between them. The CDR3 DNA reads TGTGCCAGCAGCTTTGTACGGGGCTACGAGCAGTACTTC. Protein sequence: CASSFVRGYEQYF.

This clonotype was seen repeatedly, ten times or more. This chain links TRBV12-3 or TRBV12-4 with TRBJ2-7, with a tentative D call TRBD1 (5 bases). V was clipped by 1 base and J by 2 bases, with 9 bases between them. This CDR3 region has 14 residues. CDR3 in amino acids: CASSLGGRPYEQYV. Written as DNA, the CDR3 is TGTGCCAGCAGTTTAGGGGGCAGACCCTACGAGCAGTACGTC.

This clonotype came up many times. CDR3 sequence (DNA): TGTGCCAGCAAAGGACAGGGCAATCAGCCCCAGCATTTT. This codes for CASKGQGNQPQHF. This chain links TRBV12-3 or TRBV12-4 with TRBJ1-5; 7 bases map to TRBD1. This CDR3 is built from 13 residues. Trimming cost V 7 bases and J 2 bases; bases outside gene matches: 2.

This clonotype was counted only a few times. The rearrangement links TRBV20-1 to TRBJ2-7; 12 positions agree with TRBD2. Germline V gives CDR1 DFQATT, CDR2 SNEGSKA (reference sequence). This CDR3 has 13 residues. For the CDR3, the DNA is TGCAGTGCTAGGACTAGCGGGAGTAGCGAGCAGCACGTC. Translated, it gives CSARTSGSSEQHV.

There are many counts of this clonotype. The V gene is TRBV12-3 or TRBV12-4, the J gene TRBJ2-5, with D possibly being TRBD1 (6 bases). The CDR3 runs 16 residues. The CDR3 coding sequence is TGTGCGGATCCGGGACACAAATCTATTTACCAAGAGACCCAGTACTTC. Its translation: CADPGHKSIYQETQYF.

The rearrangement joins TRBV7-3 to TRBJ2-3; TRBD1 might be the D (6 bases). Germline V gives CDR1 SGHTA, CDR2 FQGTGA. The CDR3 is 15 amino acids. V lost 0 bases, J lost 4 bases, and 11 bases lay in between. CDR3 loop: CASSLTQTGSDTQYF. DNA for the CDR3: TGTGCCAGCAGCTTAACCCAAACAGGGTCAGATACGCAGTATTTT. The complete variable domain, with remaining parts taken from reference TRBV7-3 and TRBJ2-3, reads GAGVSQTPSNKVTEKGKYVELRCDPISGHTALYWYRQSLGQGPEFLIYFQGTGAADDSGLPNDRFFAVRPEGSVSTLKIQRTERGDSAVYLCASSLTQTGSDTQYFGPGTRLTVL.

The chain links TRBV6-5 to TRBJ1-1; 7 bases line up with TRBD1. Germline V CDR1 and CDR2: MNHEY, SVGAGI. The CDR3 runs to 16 residues. V dropped 5 bases and J dropped 1; count of bases not matched to a gene: 10. The CDR3 coding sequence is TGTGCCAGCAGTCTGGAGACAGGGATAAGGAACACTGAAGCTTTCTTT. Translation gives CASSLETGIRNTEAFF.

The J gene is TRBJ2-3, the V gene TRBV5-1; the D is unclear. V lost 0 bases to trimming and J lost 6 bases, with 8 bases between them. The CDR3 runs 13 residues. Germline values: CDR1 SGHRS, CDR2 YFSETQ. CDR3 residues: CASSLGASDTQYF. The DNA of the CDR3 is TGCGCCAGCAGCTTGGGGGCCTCCGATACGCAGTATTTT. Full variable domain (rest looked up from reference TRBV5-1 and TRBJ2-3): KAGVTQTPRYLIKTRGQQVTLSCSPISGHRSVSWYQQTPGQGLQFLFEYFSETQRNKGNFPGRFSGRQFSNSRSEMNVSTLELGDSALYLCASSLGASDTQYFGPGTRLTVL.

This clonotype was counted ten times or more. CDR3 residues: CASSPLLVEQFF. The CDR3 region has the DNA TGTGCCAGCAGCCCCCTTCTTGTTGAGCAGTTCTTC. The genes are TRBV7-9 and TRBJ2-1; no reliable D call. Germline CDR1 and CDR2: SEHNR and FQNEAQ (reference sequence). The CDR3 consists of 12 residues. V was shortened by 5 bases and J by 9 bases, with 11 bases between the two germline ends.

This clonotype was counted many times. This chain uses TRBV5-1 with TRBJ2-1, with TRBD2 identical over 9 bases. The CDR3 loop spans 13 amino acids. Unmatched junction bases numbered 2, after V lost 6 bases and J lost 4 bases. The V gene's germline CDR1 is SGHRS and CDR2 YFSETQ. The CDR3 protein is CASNAGGYNEQFF. CDR3 nucleotide sequence: TGCGCCAGCAATGCGGGAGGGTACAATGAGCAGTTCTTC.

This clonotype occurred many times. The gene calls are TRBV6-6 and TRBJ2-1, with D perhaps TRBD2 (5 bases). This CDR3 comprises 12 residues. V lost 5 bases to trimming and J lost 6 bases, with 8 bases between them. CDR1 and CDR2 (germline): MNHNY, SVGAGI (reference sequence). The DNA for the CDR3 is TGTGCCAGCAGTACCACTAGCAATGAGCAGTTCTTC. It yields the protein CASSTTSNEQFF.

The table lists this clonotype with many counts. The chain is built from TRBV6-6 and TRBJ1-2, with D perhaps TRBD1 (5 bases). Germline lookup yields CDR1 MNHNY and CDR2 SVGAGI (reference sequence). This CDR3 has 15 amino acids. Trimming shortened V by 5 bases and J by 10 bases, and 23 bases separated the two germline ends. The CDR3 DNA is TGTGCCAGCAGTCCCCCGGGGGTAACGGCCTCCGACTACACCTTC. Protein: CASSPPGVTASDYTF.

This clonotype was detected ten times or more. The CDR3 DNA sequence: TGTGCCAGCAGTTTATCTTTTGAAGCTTTCTTT. Its protein product is CASSLSFEAFF. This chain links TRBV28 with TRBJ1-1; D not certain. The CDR3 has 11 residues. From germline, CDR1 is MDHEN and CDR2 SYDVKM. The V gene lost 1 base and the J gene lost 7 bases, with 4 bases spanning the gap.

This clonotype was seen many times. This chain joins TRBV18 and TRBJ1-3; D gene ambiguous. The CDR3 contains 12 residues. Germline values: CDR1 KGHSH, CDR2 LQKENI. V shed 3 bases and J shed 7 bases, with 7 bases lying between them. CDR3 in DNA: TGTGCCAGCTCACCCCTTGGGAACACCATATATTTT. As protein: CASSPLGNTIYF. The complete variable domain, with remaining parts taken from reference TRBV18 and TRBJ1-3, reads NAGVMQNPRHLVRRRGQEARLRCSPMKGHSHVYWYRQLPEEGLKFMVYLQKENIIDESGMPKERFSAEFPKEGPSILRIQQVVRGDSAAYFCASSPLGNTIYFGEGSWLTVV.

This clonotype was detected ten times or more. The rearrangement links TRBV20-1 to TRBJ2-5; D possibly matches TRBD1 or TRBD2 (5 bases each). There are 14 residues in the CDR3. V was pared by 3 bases and J by 1 base, with 12 bases between. Germline CDR1 reads DFQATT; CDR2 reads SNEGSKA (reference sequence). This CDR3 reads CSARRGEGQETQYF. The CDR3 nucleotides read TGCAGTGCTAGGAGGGGCGAGGGCCAAGAGACCCAGTACTTC.